This T cell receptor (beta chain) was obtained from a study of graft-versus-host responses after intestinal transplantation. Study results and limitations: Detection of GvH clones occurred in recipient marrow, and some had their first appearance in ileum or blood.

On this clone: Its antigen is not known.

Clones were read by immunoSEQ multiplex PCR, and TCRdb kept only the in-frame ones, dropping some. The repertoire holds tens of thousands of clones, with more than 85% as singletons. The material sequenced was unstimulated CD8+ T cells sorted from spleen or lymph node cells, taken before transplant. The TCR comes from a human donor who was the organ donor for an intestinal transplant.

The CDR3 DNA reads as TGCAGTGCTAGATACGGGTACGAGCAGTACTTC. This codes for CSARYGYEQYF. The chain combines TRBV20-1 with TRBJ2-7; no definite D call. Germline V gene lookup returns CDR1 DFQATT and CDR2 SNEGSKA (reference sequence). V lost 2 bases and J lost 4, with 6 bases in between. The CDR3 is 11 residues long.